These 18 T cell receptor beta chains originate from one sample sequenced in a study of regulatory T cells in long-lasting Graves disease. For TCR beta, libraries came from iRepertoire HTBI primers and Arm-PCR of CDR3 regions. From the multiplex PCR reads, TCRdb called clonotypes with MiXCR, one entry per CDR3 protein. The sample yields a few hundred thousand distinct CDR3 sequences, 16% seen once. Documented time point: newly diagnosed GD, antithyroid drugs for less than 3 months. The TCR library used RNA extracted from PBMCs. The same sample was also studied in work on T cells in Graves' hyperthyroidism and ophthalmopathy.

The specimen was peripheral blood mononuclear cells (PBMCs), collected at new diagnosis, from a patient treated with antithyroid drugs. The receptor source for this set is a middle-aged man with Graves disease.

The chain is built from TRBV12-3 or TRBV12-4 and TRBJ2-1; D gene uncertain. Trimming left V 0 bases short and J 9 bases short, with 12 bases between. The CDR3 extends over 14 amino acids. This chain's CDR3 is CASSLALPGGEQFF. CDR3 coding DNA: TGTGCCAGCAGTTTAGCGCTGCCGGGTGGTGAGCAGTTCTTC.

There are many counts of this clonotype. V is TRBV10-3 and J is TRBJ1-1; TRBD1 matches 8 bases. V shed 1 base, J shed 6 bases, and the junction held 7 bases outside the gene matches. Germline V gene lookup returns CDR1 ENHRY and CDR2 SYGVKD. The CDR3 runs to 15 residues. In DNA form, the CDR3 reads TGTGCCATCAGTGAGTACCGGGACAGGAATCCTGAAGCTTTCTTT. It translates to CAISEYRDRNPEAFF.

This clonotype showed up just a few times. The V and J genes are TRBV19 and TRBJ2-4, with D perhaps TRBD1 (6 bases). Trimming pared 7 bases from V and 6 bases from J, leaving 22 bases between. CDR3 length equals 16 residues. CDR1 is LNHDA and CDR2 is SQIVND in the germline V gene (reference sequence). The CDR3 region has the DNA TGTGCCAGTACCCCCCGGACAGCCAGAAGTCGAAACATTCAGTACTTC. Its protein is CASTPRTARSRNIQYF.

In its sample, this clonotype was seen many times. This rearrangement joins TRBV3-2 to TRBJ1-6; TRBD1 was called by the table and not checked on the DNA. TRBV3-2 has pseudogene status. CDR3 length: 14 amino acids. The chain's CDR3 is CASSQLKGNSPLHF. The CDR3 coding sequence is TGTGCCAGCAGCCAACTCAAGGGGAATTCACCCCTCCACTTT.

This clonotype was recorded a few times. This chain connects TRBV5-1 to TRBJ1-2; maybe TRBD1 (5 bases). The V end was cut by 4 bases, the J end by 7 bases, with 20 bases between. The CDR3 covers 15 residues. CDR1 is SGHRS and CDR2 is YFSETQ in the germline V gene. The CDR3 DNA is TGCGCCAGCAGCGTGGGAGCCGGCCTGGGGGTTGGCTACACCTTC. This gives the protein CASSVGAGLGVGYTF.

This clonotype has ten or more counts. The chain carries TRBV7-9 and TRBJ1-2; the D is unclear. The CDR3 is 12 residues long. Trimming removed 4 bases from V and 7 bases from J, with 10 bases in between. The germline V gene encodes CDR1 SEHNR and CDR2 FQNEAQ (reference sequence). The CDR3 region has the DNA TGTGCCAGCAGCTCCCCCTTAAGTGGCTACACCTTC. Its protein product is CASSSPLSGYTF.

The genes are TRBV29-1 and TRBJ1-2; the D gene is possibly TRBD1 (6 bases). The V gene lost 3 bases and the J gene lost 8 bases, with 16 bases spanning the gap. This CDR3 is 13 amino acids long. Germline V lookup: CDR1 SQVTM, CDR2 ANQGSEA. Here the CDR3 DNA reads TGCAGCGTTGAGGTCGGGACAATACAAGGCTACACCTTC. Translated, it gives CSVEVGTIQGYTF.

In this sample, this clonotype turned up many times. V usage is TRBV20-1 and J usage is TRBJ2-1; the D is unclear. The CDR3 loop spans 10 amino acids. Looked up from germline, CDR1 is DFQATT and CDR2 is SNEGSKA (reference sequence). With 5 bases removed from V and 6 bases from J, the gap between germline ends came to 5 bases. CDR3 sequence reads: CSAFGNEQFF. CDR3 DNA: TGCAGTGCTTTTGGCAATGAGCAGTTCTTC.

The chain joins TRBV28 to TRBJ1-2; unclear D gene. The CDR3 totals 14 residues. Trimming removed 3 bases from V and 3 bases from J, with 11 bases in between. The germline CDR1 and CDR2 sequences are MDHEN and SYDVKM. This CDR3 reads CASSFRRQYYGYTF. CDR3 DNA: TGTGCCAGCAGTTTCCGCAGGCAGTACTATGGCTACACCTTC.

Details on this clonotype: This may be a read error: a much more frequent sequence differs by one nucleotide. The CDR3 does not end in the conserved phenylalanine or tryptophan, so this is likely a read error. The gene calls are TRBV3-1 and TRBJ1-1; tentatively, D is TRBD1 (5 bases). CDR1 LGHDT and CDR2 YNNKEL come from the germline V gene (reference sequence). CDR3 length equals 15 residues. Trimming shortened V by 2 bases and J by 0 bases, and 10 bases separated the two germline ends. DNA for the CDR3: TGTGCCAGCAGCCAACGTGACAGATTGAACACTGAAGCTTTCTCT. Protein product: CASSQRDRLNTEAFS.

This clonotype was detected ten times or more. The CDR3 is CASSFTPTAYEQYF. The CDR3 coding sequence is TGTGCCAGCAGTTTTACCCCGACCGCCTACGAGCAGTACTTC. The chain uses TRBV28 and TRBJ2-7; no definite D call. V gave up 3 bases and J gave up 2 bases, with 11 bases separating them. The CDR3 spans 14 residues. Germline loops: CDR1 MDHEN, CDR2 SYDVKM.

This clonotype was recorded many times. The rearrangement uses TRBV5-1 and TRBJ1-1; 8 bases line up with TRBD1. V shed 6 bases, J shed 1 base, and the junction held 5 bases outside the gene matches. Germline V gene data show CDR1 as SGHRS and CDR2 as YFSETQ. This CDR3 region has 14 residues. The CDR3 region is CASNQGAANTEAFF. The CDR3 nucleotides read TGCGCCAGCAACCAGGGGGCGGCGAACACTGAAGCTTTCTTT. The full variable domain, completed using reference TRBV5-1 and TRBJ1-1, is KAGVTQTPRYLIKTRGQQVTLSCSPISGHRSVSWYQQTPGQGLQFLFEYFSETQRNKGNFPGRFSGRQFSNSRSEMNVSTLELGDSALYLCASNQGAANTEAFFGQGTRLTVV.

In regard to this clonotype: The junction does not match germline at one end; this may be a read error. The V and J genes are TRBV24-1 and TRBJ2-5; 7 positions match TRBD1. The CDR3 contains 14 residues. From germline, CDR1 is KGHDR and CDR2 SFDVKD. This chain's CDR3 is CATSDHRGKESQYF. The CDR3 DNA reads TGTGCCACCAGTGATCACAGGGGAAAAGAGAGCCAGTACTTC.

This clonotype was detected many times. This chain links TRBV20-1 with TRBJ1-2; D is possibly TRBD1 (5 bases). The germline V gene encodes CDR1 DFQATT and CDR2 SNEGSKA (reference sequence). The ends were cut back, 3 bases at V and 5 bases at J, with 10 bases in the middle. The CDR3 runs 12 residues. CDR3: CSASLGEYGYTF. CDR3 sequence (DNA): TGCAGTGCTAGTCTAGGGGAATATGGCTACACCTTC.

This clonotype was detected only a few times. The V call is TRBV6-2 or TRBV6-3, the J call TRBJ2-4; no reliable D call. CDR3 length equals 15 residues. Germline V gene sequence: CDR1 MNHEY, CDR2 SVGEGT. Between the trimmed V and J ends, which lost 5 bases and 0 bases, there was a span of 11 bases. DNA for the CDR3: TGTGCCAGCAGTGAAAACCCAGTAGCCAAAAACATTCAGTACTTC. It is translated as CASSENPVAKNIQYF.

The chain links TRBV7-9 to TRBJ1-3, with no clear D. Trimming stripped 2 bases from V and 0 bases from J, with 8 bases between. Germline V gives CDR1 SEHNR, CDR2 FQNEAQ (reference sequence). The CDR3 is 15 residues long. The CDR3 spells CASSLPDISGNTIYF. CDR3 DNA sequence: TGTGCCAGCAGCTTACCCGACATCTCTGGAAACACCATATATTTT.

The CDR3 DNA reads TGCGCCAGCAGCCCGGATGGACAGGGATTTGGCGAGCAGTACTTC. Its protein is CASSPDGQGFGEQYF. The V call is TRBV5-1, the J call TRBJ2-7; 8 nucleotides match TRBD1. This CDR3 region has 15 residues. J was trimmed by 6 bases and V by 4 bases; bases with no gene match: 12. Germline V lookup: CDR1 SGHRS, CDR2 YFSETQ.

The gene calls are TRBV4-1 and TRBJ2-3; the match to TRBD2 covers 16 bases. CDR1 is MGHRA, CDR2 YSYEKL, per germline. The CDR3 consists of 16 residues. Losses at the gene ends were 3 bases for V and 4 bases for J; bases not matched to a gene: 1. The CDR3 nucleotides are TGCGCCAGCAGCCAGGGGACTAGCGGGGGGGCAGATACGCAGTATTTT. As protein: CASSQGTSGGADTQYF.